This T cell receptor beta chain was recovered during a study of cytomegalovirus exposure and HLA in healthy donors. Findings and caveats of the study: The study found most TCR sequences rare, yet found some public TCRs in many donors.

Data came from immunoSEQ multiplex PCR; TCRdb stores just in-frame clones and leaves some out. The sample records about 160,000 clones, 85% to 90% being singletons. Note on this clone: The antigen is undetermined.

This CDR3 has 14 residues. With 0 bases removed from V and 3 bases from J, the gap between germline ends came to 9 bases. Looked up from germline, CDR1 is SGHTA and CDR2 is FQGNSA. The clonotype was recovered from a woman aged 18-29 years in good health and CMV-seropositive. The V gene is TRBV7-2, the J gene TRBJ2-7, with unresolved D. Sequenced sample: PBMCs. CDR3 residues: CASSLARSYYEQYF. As DNA, the CDR3 is TGTGCCAGCAGCTTAGCCAGGTCTTACTACGAGCAGTACTTC.